This TCR beta chain appears in the sequencing data of a study of cytomegalovirus exposure and HLA in healthy donors. A multiplex PCR was run with 60 Vbeta primers and 13 Jbeta primers. The table came from immunoSEQ multiplex PCR; TCRdb's copy has only in-frame clones and leaves some out. In the table there are roughly 120,000 clones, 80% to 85% of which are singletons. Trimming took 6 bases from V and 10 from J, leaving 20 bases between them. Germline CDR1 and CDR2: SGHRS and YFSETQ. The CDR3 runs to 14 residues. This clone was picked up a small number of times. The J gene is TRBJ2-1, the V gene TRBV5-1; D perhaps matches TRBD2 (6 bases). This TCR derives from a woman aged 30 to 39 in good health and CMV-seronegative. The material sequenced was PBMCs. Written as DNA, the CDR3 is TGCGCCAGCACCCGGGACTCCGCCAGCCTCGAGCAGTTCTTC. Translation: CASTRDSASLEQFF.